A single sample gave rise to the 30 T cell receptor beta chains below, sequenced in a study of cytomegalovirus exposure and HLA in healthy donors. PCR used 60 Vbeta primers and 13 Jbeta primers. Clones were sequenced by immunoSEQ multiplex PCR, and TCRdb holds only the in-frame ones, with some missing. This sample has about 170,000 clones, with roughly 72% found just once. The sequencing sample was made of PBMCs. The receptors come from a man aged 35-49 years in good health and CMV-seropositive.

This sequence joins TRBV18 and TRBJ2-2; 8 bases map to TRBD2. The CDR3 consists of 19 residues. Germline lookup yields CDR1 KGHSH and CDR2 LQKENI. After removal of 3 bases from V and 0 bases from J, the junction contained 12 bases not matched to a gene. CDR3 loop: CASSPLALRGAPNTGELFF. CDR3 nucleotides: TGTGCCAGCTCACCTCTGGCGCTGCGGGGGGCTCCGAACACCGGGGAGCTGTTTTTT.

The chain links TRBV6-6 to TRBJ2-2; TRBD1 matches at 9 bases. The CDR3 has 16 amino acids. Trimming at V came to 2 bases and at J to 7 bases, leaving 8 bases not matched to a gene. Germline V gene lookup returns CDR1 MNHNY and CDR2 SVGAGI (reference sequence). As DNA, the CDR3 is TGTGCCAGCAGTTACCGGGGACAGGGTAAAGGCGGGGAGCTGTTTTTT. Translation: CASSYRGQGKGGELFF.

This clone was picked up a small number of times. The CDR3 DNA is TGTGCCAGCAGTGATGGGGGCGGGCCGCTGGCCAACGTCCTGACTTTC. This sequence encodes CASSDGGGPLANVLTF. The rearrangement joins TRBV6-1 to TRBJ2-6; a weak D match, TRBD1 (6 bases). CDR3 length equals 16 residues. CDR1 and CDR2 from the germline V gene are MNHNS and SASEGT. The germline V and J ends were trimmed by 3 bases and 6 bases, with 15 bases remaining between them.

V gene TRBV9 combines with J gene TRBJ2-1; 7 bases map to TRBD2. The CDR3 covers 17 residues. Germline V gives CDR1 SGDLS, CDR2 YYNGEE. Trimming took 3 bases from V and 8 from J; bases not matched to a gene: 17. CDR3 amino acids: CASSGSPPSGADHEQFF. CDR3 nucleotide sequence: TGTGCCAGCAGCGGTTCGCCCCCCAGCGGGGCGGATCATGAGCAGTTCTTC.

The sample holds a few counts of this clone. DNA of the CDR3: TGTGCCAGTAGTCCCGGCCTAGCCGGGGAGCTGTTTTTT. Residues: CASSPGLAGELFF. The V and J genes are TRBV19 and TRBJ2-2; D unresolved. V lost 5 bases to trimming and J lost 6 bases, with 10 bases between them. The CDR3 has 13 amino acids. Germline V gives CDR1 LNHDA, CDR2 SQIVND (reference sequence).

This chain links TRBV5-4 with TRBJ1-4; a possible D gene is TRBD1 (5 bases). Germline V gene lookup returns CDR1 SGHNT and CDR2 YYREEE (reference sequence). Trimming shortened V by 3 bases and J by 5 bases, and 11 bases separated the two germline ends. The CDR3 spans 14 residues. CDR3 loop: CASSSVTANEKLFF. Written as DNA, the CDR3 is TGTGCCAGCAGCTCTGTGACAGCAAATGAAAAACTGTTTTTT.

The chain employs TRBV20-1 and TRBJ2-1; D gene uncertain. Trimming removed 6 bases from V and 4 bases from J, with 7 bases in between. The CDR3 contains 11 residues. The germline gives CDR1 DFQATT, CDR2 SNEGSKA (reference sequence). CDR3 DNA: TGCAGTGCCGACAAATACAATGAGCAGTTCTTC. It encodes CSADKYNEQFF.

The rearrangement links TRBV5-1 to TRBJ1-2, with TRBD1 identical over 8 bases. V was pared by 5 bases and J by 3 bases, with 9 bases of the junction left unmatched. Germline V gives CDR1 SGHRS, CDR2 YFSETQ. The CDR3 has 15 amino acids. CDR3 nucleotides: TGCGCCAGCAGTCAACAGGGGGAAGGTTACTATGGCTACACCTTC. Residues: CASSQQGEGYYGYTF.

This chain joins TRBV29-1 and TRBJ2-7; 9 bases are a match to TRBD1. This CDR3 is 14 amino acids long. With V trimmed by 3 bases and J by 4 bases, 7 bases remained unmatched. From germline, CDR1 is SQVTM and CDR2 ANQGSEA. As DNA, the CDR3 is TGCAGCGTTGATTCCGGGACAGGGTCGTACGAGCAGTACTTC. Amino acid sequence: CSVDSGTGSYEQYF.

The V call is TRBV2, the J call TRBJ2-5, with 11 bases that match TRBD2. Trimming removed 9 bases from V and 7 bases from J; junction bases left unmatched: 7. The CDR3 contains 13 residues. Germline V gives CDR1 SNHLY, CDR2 FYNNEI. This chain's CDR3 is CARGTSGEGTQYF. The CDR3 nucleotides read TGTGCCAGGGGGACTAGCGGAGAGGGGACCCAGTACTTC.

V usage is TRBV5-6 and J usage is TRBJ2-7; D may be TRBD2 (7 bases). Germline-derived CDR1 and CDR2 are SGHDT and YYEEEE. Between the trimmed V and J ends, which lost 0 bases and 5 bases, there was a span of 9 bases. CDR3 length: 13 amino acids. CDR3 sequence (DNA): TGTGCCAGCAGCTTGGCCGGGGGGCACGAGCAGTACTTC. Translation gives CASSLAGGHEQYF.

This chain uses TRBV7-9 with TRBJ1-1; the D gene is possibly TRBD1 (6 bases). The CDR3 runs 18 residues. Between the trimmed V and J ends, which lost 2 bases and 1 base, there was a span of 20 bases. Germline loops: CDR1 SEHNR, CDR2 FQNEAQ (reference sequence). The CDR3, as DNA: TGTGCCAGCAGCTTAATTCCCGTGGGGGGGCGAAGGAACACTGAAGCTTTCTTT. Translated, it gives CASSLIPVGGRRNTEAFF.

The V gene is TRBV7-3, the J gene TRBJ2-5, with D unresolved. Germline lookup yields CDR1 SGHTA and CDR2 FQGTGA. V shed 5 bases and J shed 2 bases, with 15 bases lying between them. This CDR3 is 15 amino acids long. The CDR3 coding sequence is TGTGCCAGCAGCCAAATAGGAGACTCGCAAGAGACCCAGTACTTC. Translating gives CASSQIGDSQETQYF.

This chain uses TRBV5-1 with TRBJ1-4; D gene ambiguous. From germline, CDR1 is SGHRS and CDR2 YFSETQ. The CDR3 contains 15 residues. The V end lost 3 bases, the J end lost 0 bases, and 9 bases lay between the germline ends. The CDR3 loop reads CASSSKGATNEKLFF. DNA of the CDR3: TGCGCCAGCAGCTCCAAAGGAGCAACTAATGAAAAACTGTTTTTT. Together with reference TRBV5-1 and TRBJ1-4, the CDR3 gives the full variable domain: KAGVTQTPRYLIKTRGQQVTLSCSPISGHRSVSWYQQTPGQGLQFLFEYFSETQRNKGNFPGRFSGRQFSNSRSEMNVSTLELGDSALYLCASSSKGATNEKLFFGSGTQLSVL.

V gene TRBV19 combines with J gene TRBJ2-6, with a weak D call TRBD1 (6 bases). Germline V gene data show CDR1 as LNHDA and CDR2 as SQIVND (reference sequence). The CDR3 loop spans 17 amino acids. Trimming shortened V by 3 bases and J by 2 bases, and 14 bases separated the two germline ends. CDR3 sequence: CASSMDSPGAGANVLTF. Here the CDR3 DNA reads TGTGCCAGTAGTATGGACAGCCCCGGTGCTGGGGCCAACGTCCTGACTTTC.

The chain joins TRBV4-3 to TRBJ1-1; possible D gene TRBD1, 5 bases. The germline V and J ends were trimmed by 4 bases and 1 base, with 10 bases remaining between them. Germline CDR1 and CDR2: LGHNA and YSLEER. This CDR3 is built from 14 residues. The CDR3 loop reads CASSPRTPNTEAFF. The CDR3 coding sequence is TGCGCCAGCAGCCCGAGGACACCGAACACTGAAGCTTTCTTT.

The V and J genes are TRBV7-6 and TRBJ1-3, with a tentative D call TRBD1 (6 bases). V was clipped by 0 bases and J by 6 bases, with 21 bases between them. Germline loops: CDR1 SGHVS, CDR2 FNYEAQ. CDR3 length: 18 residues. CDR3 DNA sequence: TGTGCCAGCAGCTTAGCGGTGGCCTTGACAGGTCATTCAAACACCATATATTTT. Its translation: CASSLAVALTGHSNTIYF.

V gene TRBV6-5 combines with J gene TRBJ1-1; D gene ambiguous. V shed 5 bases and J shed 1 base, with 8 bases lying between them. Germline V CDR1 and CDR2: MNHEY, SVGAGI. The CDR3 is made up of 13 amino acids. The chain's CDR3 is CASSAPGNTEAFF. The CDR3 bases are TGTGCCAGCAGTGCCCCAGGGAACACTGAAGCTTTCTTT.

This clone was seen a few times. This chain uses TRBV15 with TRBJ2-2; 10 bases agree with TRBD1. Germline CDR1 and CDR2: LNHNV and YYDKDF (reference sequence). Trimming took 11 bases from V and 5 from J; bases not matched to a gene: 11. CDR3 length equals 15 residues. CDR3 loop: CASKSTGGETGELFF. In DNA, the CDR3 is TGTGCCTCTAAATCGACAGGGGGCGAAACCGGGGAGCTGTTTTTT.

This clone appeared a single time. The CDR3 nucleotides read TGTGCCAGCAGCGTAGTCTCTGGGGGCAGTACGGAGACCCAGTACTTC. It yields the protein CASSVVSGGSTETQYF. The gene calls are TRBV9 and TRBJ2-5; D is possibly TRBD1 (6 bases). Looked up from germline, CDR1 is SGDLS and CDR2 is YYNGEE. V was cut by 0 bases and J by 5 bases, with 17 bases left in between. The CDR3 length is 16 residues.

The genes are TRBV27 and TRBJ1-5, with 8 bases identical to TRBD1. J was trimmed by 4 bases and V by 5 bases; bases with no gene match: 10. The CDR3 length is 16 residues. Germline V lookup: CDR1 MNHEY, CDR2 SMNVEV (reference sequence). In DNA, the CDR3 is TGTGCCAGCAGTCCCTGGACAGGGCAGGGGAATCAGCCCCAGCATTTT. Its translation: CASSPWTGQGNQPQHF.

The rearrangement uses TRBV19 and TRBJ2-3; TRBD2 is a possible D gene (6 bases). Germline V lookup: CDR1 LNHDA, CDR2 SQIVND (reference sequence). The CDR3 sequence is 15 residues long. V was clipped by 5 bases and J by 2 bases, with 14 bases between them. The CDR3 sequence is CASSAGRTLTDTQYF. In DNA, the CDR3 is TGTGCCAGTAGTGCGGGACGGACCCTCACAGATACGCAGTATTTT.

The chain recombines TRBV5-6 with TRBJ2-1, with 9 bases matching TRBD2. Germline V gene lookup returns CDR1 SGHDT and CDR2 YYEEEE. Unmatched junction bases numbered 10, after V lost 4 bases and J lost 5 bases. The CDR3 extends over 16 amino acids. CDR3 nucleotide sequence: TGTGCCAGCAGCCCATGGGTAGCGGGGGCCGACAATGAGCAGTTCTTC. This sequence encodes CASSPWVAGADNEQFF.

This clone appeared a few times. V gene TRBV6-5 combines with J gene TRBJ2-1; 8 bases agree with TRBD1. Losses at the gene ends were 6 bases for V and 2 bases for J; bases not matched to a gene: 3. The CDR3 contains 14 residues. Germline loops: CDR1 MNHEY, CDR2 SVGAGI. The CDR3 protein is CASRMDRAYNEQFF. CDR3 in DNA: TGTGCCAGCAGGATGGACAGGGCCTACAATGAGCAGTTCTTC.

This clone was seen a few times. The CDR3 nucleotides are TGCGCCAGCAGCCAAGGGACAGGGTATCGTGGCACTGAAGCTTTCTTT. This codes for CASSQGTGYRGTEAFF. This chain connects TRBV4-3 to TRBJ1-1, with TRBD1 identical over 8 bases. The V segment lost 1 base and the J segment 4 bases; nucleotides outside the gene matches: 8. CDR3 length equals 16 residues. Germline CDR1 LGHNA, CDR2 YSLEER.

The gene calls are TRBV5-4 and TRBJ2-5; 12 bases are a match to TRBD2. Germline V gene sequence: CDR1 SGHNT, CDR2 YYREEE (reference sequence). The trim removed 5 bases at V and 2 bases at J, leaving 10 bases unmatched. The CDR3 sequence is 17 residues long. The CDR3 protein is CASSFKALAGGQETQYF. Here the CDR3 DNA reads TGTGCCAGCAGTTTTAAGGCCCTAGCGGGGGGGCAAGAGACCCAGTACTTC.

The chain employs TRBV6-5 and TRBJ1-1; 7 bases align to TRBD1. The CDR3 sequence is 14 residues long. Germline V gene lookup returns CDR1 MNHEY and CDR2 SVGAGI. V gave up 4 bases and J gave up 1 base; unmatched junction bases: 3. For the CDR3, the DNA is TGTGCCAGCAGTTGGGGACAGCCGAACACTGAAGCTTTCTTT. Translated: CASSWGQPNTEAFF.

This clone has just one count. V and J are TRBV7-2 and TRBJ1-3; 7 bases agree with TRBD1. The CDR3 consists of 15 residues. Germline-derived CDR1 and CDR2 are SGHTA and FQGNSA. V dropped 4 bases and J dropped 2; count of bases not matched to a gene: 5. The chain's CDR3 is CASSYNTGAGNTIYF. In DNA, the CDR3 is TGTGCCAGCAGCTACAACACAGGGGCTGGAAACACCATATATTTT. Full variable domain (remainder filled in from reference TRBV7-2 and TRBJ1-3): GAGVSQSPSNKVTEKGKDVELRCDPISGHTALYWYRQSLGQGLEFLIYFQGNSAPDKSGLPSDRFSAERTGGSVSTLTIQRTQQEDSAVYLCASSYNTGAGNTIYFGEGSWLTVV.

The chain has TRBV19 and TRBJ2-7; 8 positions agree with TRBD1. V gave up 5 bases and J gave up 9 bases; unmatched junction bases: 12. The germline V gene has CDR1 LNHDA and CDR2 SQIVND (reference sequence). The CDR3 contains 14 residues. The CDR3 region is CASSADRVAPGQYF. CDR3 coding DNA: TGTGCCAGTAGTGCGGACAGGGTGGCTCCAGGGCAGTACTTC.

The rearrangement uses TRBV11-2 and TRBJ1-1; 8 nucleotides align to TRBD1. Germline CDR1 is SGHAT and CDR2 is FQNNGV. The junction had 10 bases not matched to a gene; V was cut back by 4 bases and J by 0 bases. This CDR3 spans 17 amino acids. CDR3 sequence: CASSSLRTGQLNTEAFF. CDR3 sequence (DNA): TGTGCCAGCAGCTCACTCCGGACAGGGCAATTGAACACTGAAGCTTTCTTT.